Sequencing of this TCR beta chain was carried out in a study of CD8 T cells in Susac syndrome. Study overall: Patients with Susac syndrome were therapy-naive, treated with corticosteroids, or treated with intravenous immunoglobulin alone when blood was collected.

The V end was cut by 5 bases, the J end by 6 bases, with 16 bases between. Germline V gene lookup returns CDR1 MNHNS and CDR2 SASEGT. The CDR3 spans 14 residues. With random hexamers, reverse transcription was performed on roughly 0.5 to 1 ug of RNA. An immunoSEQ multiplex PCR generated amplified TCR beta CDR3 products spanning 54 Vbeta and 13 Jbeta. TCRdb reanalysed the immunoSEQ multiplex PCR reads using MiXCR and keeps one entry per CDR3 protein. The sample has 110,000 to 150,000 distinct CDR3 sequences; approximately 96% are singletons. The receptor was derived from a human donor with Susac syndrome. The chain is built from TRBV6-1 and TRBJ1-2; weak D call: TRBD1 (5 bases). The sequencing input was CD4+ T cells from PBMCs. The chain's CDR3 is CASSLQGGGDGYTF. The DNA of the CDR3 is TGTGCCAGCAGTCTCCAGGGAGGTGGTGATGGCTACACCTTC.